The rows below give T cell receptor beta chains drawn from one sample of a study of CD8 T cells in ankylosing spondylitis. In TCRdb, the 5' RACE reads were re-called with MiXCR into one record per CDR3 protein. The data hold 240,000 or so distinct CDR3 sequences, with about 10% observed a single time. What was sequenced was blood, either unsorted or a sorted T cell fraction (not recorded which). The receptors here all came from a male donor with ankylosing spondylitis or in good health (not recorded which). CDR3s include the opening cysteine and the closing phenylalanine or tryptophan. Each record gives: V gene, D gene, J gene, clone size, CDR3 protein, CDR3 DNA. D genes are given only for firm matches. Only part of the rows carry a size: once, few, many, or a class if the clone is expanded.

v_call: TRBV5-1; d_call: TRBD1; j_call: TRBJ1-1; clone_size: many; cdr3_aa: CASSEGDRDNTEAFF; cdr3_nt: TGCGCCAGCAGCGAGGGGGACAGGGACAACACTGAAGCTTTCTTT
v_call: TRBV5-1; d_call: -; j_call: TRBJ2-1; clone_size: few; cdr3_aa: CASSGGGYYEQFF; cdr3_nt: TGCGCCAGCAGCGGTGGGGGGTACTATGAGCAGTTCTTC
v_call: TRBV20-1; d_call: -; j_call: TRBJ2-7; clone_size: many; cdr3_aa: CSARDSTYEQYF; cdr3_nt: TGCAGTGCTAGAGACTCAACCTACGAGCAGTACTTC
v_call: TRBV25-1; d_call: TRBD1; j_call: TRBJ2-3; clone_size: few; cdr3_aa: CASSPPGQGTDTQYF; cdr3_nt: TGTGCCAGCAGCCCACCGGGACAGGGGACAGATACGCAGTATTTT
v_call: TRBV6-7; d_call: -; j_call: TRBJ2-7; clone_size: many; cdr3_aa: CASSQDGAYEQYF; cdr3_nt: TGTGCCAGCAGCCAGGACGGAGCCTACGAGCAGTACTTC
v_call: TRBV5-6; d_call: -; j_call: TRBJ2-1; clone_size: -; cdr3_aa: CAIGPGLIRGGYNEQFF; cdr3_nt: TGTGCCATCGGCCCCGGGCTAATCAGGGGGGGTTACAATGAGCAGTTCTTC
v_call: TRBV6-5; d_call: -; j_call: TRBJ1-5; clone_size: many; cdr3_aa: CASSYIGGNQPQHF; cdr3_nt: TGTGCCAGCAGTTACATTGGCGGTAATCAGCCCCAGCATTTT
v_call: TRBV20-1; d_call: -; j_call: TRBJ2-5; clone_size: many; cdr3_aa: CSASGVGFETQYF; cdr3_nt: TGCAGTGCTAGCGGGGTAGGGTTCGAGACCCAGTACTTC
v_call: TRBV10-3; d_call: TRBD2; j_call: TRBJ2-1; clone_size: many; cdr3_aa: CAISEASGGYPNEQFF; cdr3_nt: TGTGCCATCAGTGAGGCTAGCGGGGGGTATCCCAATGAGCAGTTCTTC
v_call: TRBV20-1; d_call: -; j_call: TRBJ2-3; clone_size: many; cdr3_aa: CSARDPYGRGTDTQYF; cdr3_nt: TGCAGTGCTAGAGATCCGTATGGGCGGGGCACAGATACGCAGTATTTT
v_call: TRBV7-2; d_call: -; j_call: TRBJ2-3; clone_size: many; cdr3_aa: CASSPSTDTQYF; cdr3_nt: TGTGCCAGCAGCCCGAGCACAGATACGCAGTATTTT
v_call: TRBV15; d_call: -; j_call: TRBJ2-3; clone_size: many; cdr3_aa: CATSDRPRDRTDTQYF; cdr3_nt: TGTGCCACCAGCGACCGGCCTAGGGACCGCACAGATACGCAGTATTTT
v_call: TRBV4-2; d_call: -; j_call: TRBJ2-7; clone_size: many; cdr3_aa: CASSQGSAGDSYEQYF; cdr3_nt: TGTGCCAGCAGCCAAGGTTCGGCAGGGGACTCCTACGAGCAGTACTTC
v_call: TRBV6-2/TRBV6-3; d_call: -; j_call: TRBJ1-1; clone_size: -; cdr3_aa: CASSSSSNTEAFF; cdr3_nt: TGTGCCAGCAGTTCCAGCTCAAACACTGAAGCTTTCTTT
v_call: TRBV21-1; d_call: -; j_call: TRBJ2-1; clone_size: few; cdr3_aa: CASSQGEAGNSYNEQFF; cdr3_nt: TGTGCCAGCAGTCAAGGAGAGGCGGGGAACTCCTACAATGAGCAGTTCTTC
v_call: TRBV5-1; d_call: TRBD1; j_call: TRBJ1-3; clone_size: -; cdr3_aa: CASSSTGTSGNTIYF; cdr3_nt: TGCGCCAGCAGCTCGACAGGGACCTCTGGAAACACCATATATTTT
v_call: TRBV5-4; d_call: -; j_call: TRBJ1-6; clone_size: -; cdr3_aa: CASSLLGGSSYNSPLHF; cdr3_nt: TGTGCCAGCAGCTTGTTAGGCGGAAGCTCCTATAATTCACCCCTCCACTTT
v_call: TRBV5-1; d_call: -; j_call: TRBJ2-2; clone_size: few; cdr3_aa: CASSFGQPSGVNTGELFF; cdr3_nt: TGCGCCAGCAGCTTCGGACAGCCCTCAGGGGTGAACACCGGGGAGCTGTTTTTT
v_call: TRBV10-3; d_call: -; j_call: TRBJ2-5; clone_size: -; cdr3_aa: CAISEFESETQYF; cdr3_nt: TGTGCCATCAGTGAGTTTGAGTCAGAGACCCAGTACTTC
v_call: TRBV2; d_call: -; j_call: TRBJ1-1; clone_size: -; cdr3_aa: CASTPQRLANTEAFF; cdr3_nt: TGTGCCAGCACCCCCCAACGGTTGGCGAACACTGAAGCTTTCTTT
v_call: TRBV11-2; d_call: -; j_call: TRBJ2-3; clone_size: -; cdr3_aa: CASSLGGGTNTQYF; cdr3_nt: TGTGCCAGCAGCTTAGGGGGGGGCACGAATACGCAGTATTTT
v_call: TRBV10-3; d_call: TRBD1; j_call: TRBJ1-1; clone_size: many; cdr3_aa: CAIRGRGQVTEAFF; cdr3_nt: TGTGCCATCAGGGGTAGGGGGCAGGTCACTGAAGCTTTCTTT
v_call: TRBV10-3; d_call: -; j_call: TRBJ2-5; clone_size: many; cdr3_aa: CAISGVGAGETQYF; cdr3_nt: TGTGCCATCAGTGGTGTGGGGGCTGGGGAGACCCAGTACTTC
v_call: TRBV12-5; d_call: -; j_call: TRBJ2-5; clone_size: many; cdr3_aa: CASGSLLAGETQYF; cdr3_nt: TGTGCTAGTGGTTCCCTCTTGGCTGGAGAGACCCAGTACTTC
v_call: TRBV6-5; d_call: -; j_call: TRBJ1-1; clone_size: -; cdr3_aa: CASSSGVGAFF; cdr3_nt: TGTGCCAGCAGTTCTGGGGTTGGAGCTTTCTTT
v_call: TRBV7-3; d_call: -; j_call: TRBJ2-1; clone_size: -; cdr3_aa: CASSPGGGPSYNEQFF; cdr3_nt: TGTGCCAGCAGTCCAGGGGGGGGCCCATCCTACAATGAGCAGTTCTTC